These 21 T cell receptor beta chains came from one sample sequenced in a study of T cell responses to AZD1222 COVID-19 vaccine (dated by TCRdb to the early 2020s). Library preparation was by the immunoSEQ multiplex PCR assay. This is the immuneACCESS table as TCRdb keeps it, with only in-frame sequences that have V and J called. A part of the clones is gone; compared with another copy, unresolved V genes explain less than half, and the rest is unexplained. The table for this sample lists around 100,000 clones; 80% to 85% of them were counted only once. The biggest ten clones account for 9.4% of the sample. In light of the paper, this sample's time point label describes: baseline before first vaccination. The sequenced sample was peripheral blood, obtained on day 0 of AZD1222 vaccination. All receptors derive from an adult in good health.

The gene calls are TRBV19 and TRBJ1-5, with D unclear. CDR1 is LNHDA and CDR2 is SQIVND in the germline V gene (reference sequence). V dropped 7 bases and J dropped 0 bases, with 10 bases sitting between them. The CDR3 sequence is 14 residues long. The CDR3 reads CASTRADSNQPQHF. DNA of the CDR3: TGTGCCAGTACGAGGGCTGATAGCAATCAGCCCCAGCATTTT.

CDR3: CASSQGINTEAFF. The DNA of the CDR3 is TGTGCCAGCTCACAGGGGATTAACACTGAAGCTTTCTTT. The chain uses TRBV18 and TRBJ1-1, with D perhaps TRBD1 (5 bases). This CDR3 has 13 residues. The germline V gene encodes CDR1 KGHSH and CDR2 LQKENI. The V end lost 4 bases, the J end lost 2 bases, and 8 bases lay between the germline ends. Filled out from reference TRBV18 and TRBJ1-1, the complete variable domain reads NAGVMQNPRHLVRRRGQEARLRCSPMKGHSHVYWYRQLPEEGLKFMVYLQKENIIDESGMPKERFSAEFPKEGPSILRIQQVVRGDSAAYFCASSQGINTEAFFGQGTRLTVV.

The J gene is TRBJ1-5, the V gene TRBV28, with D unclear. V was pared by 7 bases and J by 5 bases, with 21 bases between. In germline, CDR1 is MDHEN, CDR2 SYDVKM. The CDR3 runs to 16 residues. CDR3 amino acids: CASNDPGLGSDQPQHF. CDR3 nucleotide sequence: TGTGCCAGCAATGACCCAGGATTGGGGAGCGATCAGCCCCAGCATTTT.

This chain links TRBV6-5 with TRBJ2-1; 8 nucleotides line up with TRBD2. CDR3 length: 13 amino acids. Germline-derived CDR1 and CDR2 are MNHEY and SVGAGI. V was clipped by 6 bases and J by 5 bases; unmatched bases: 3. The CDR3 coding sequence is TGTGCCAGCAGCCAACTAGCGGACAATGAGCAGTTCTTC. Translated: CASSQLADNEQFF.

This clone was detected only once. This chain joins TRBV7-9 and TRBJ2-5; 13 bases are shared with TRBD2. The CDR3 covers 16 residues. Germline values: CDR1 SEHNR, CDR2 FQNEAQ (reference sequence). Germline trimming cut 5 bases from V and 5 bases from J; bases unmatched to any gene: 8. The CDR3 region has the DNA TGTGCCAGCAGCCCCTGGACTAGCGGGGGCCGGGAGACCCAGTACTTC. Its protein is CASSPWTSGGRETQYF.

The chain carries TRBV12-3 or TRBV12-4 and TRBJ2-6; the D is unclear. Trimming took 6 bases from V and 10 from J, leaving 4 bases between them. The CDR3 is made up of 10 amino acids. CDR3 DNA sequence: TGTGCCAGCAGGCGGAACGTCCTGACTTTC. Its translation is CASRRNVLTF.

The chain combines TRBV19 with TRBJ2-1; D might be TRBD1 (5 bases). Germline V lookup: CDR1 LNHDA, CDR2 SQIVND (reference sequence). Trimming pared 5 bases from V and 3 bases from J, leaving 14 bases between. The CDR3 spans 15 residues. The CDR3 DNA follows: TGTGCCAGTAGTTACCCCTGGCAGGGCTACAATGAGCAGTTCTTC. The encoded protein is CASSYPWQGYNEQFF.

This chain connects TRBV12-3 or TRBV12-4 to TRBJ2-1, with D perhaps matching TRBD1 (5 bases). Trimming stripped 1 base from V and 6 bases from J, with 7 bases between. CDR3 length: 13 residues. The chain's CDR3 is CASSLVGVNEQFF. The CDR3 bases are TGTGCCAGCAGTTTAGTAGGGGTCAATGAGCAGTTCTTC.

The V call is TRBV11-2, the J call TRBJ2-3; TRBD1 might be the D (5 bases). Germline V gene lookup returns CDR1 SGHAT and CDR2 FQNNGV. The CDR3 runs 15 residues. Trimming left V 3 bases short and J 0 bases short, with 10 bases between. Here the CDR3 DNA reads TGTGCCAGCAGCTTGGGGCCTACTAGCACAGATACGCAGTATTTT. It codes for CASSLGPTSTDTQYF.

The rearrangement uses TRBV2 and TRBJ1-5; D is unclear. This CDR3 comprises 16 residues. Per the germline V gene, CDR1 is SNHLY and CDR2 is FYNNEI. Trimming removed 0 bases at V and 4 bases at J, with 13 bases between. In nucleotides, the CDR3 is TGTGCCAGCAGTGAAGCAGGAGGCACCGGGAATCAGCCCCAGCATTTT. This translates into CASSEAGGTGNQPQHF. The variable domain in full, with the rest retrieved from reference TRBV2 and TRBJ1-5, is EPEVTQTPSHQVTQMGQEVILRCVPISNHLYFYWYRQILGQKVEFLVSFYNNEISEKSEIFDDQFSVERPDGSNFTLKIRSTKLEDSAMYFCASSEAGGTGNQPQHFGDGTRLSIL.

A few counts support this clone. This sequence joins TRBV7-2 and TRBJ2-7; D uncertain. From germline, CDR1 is SGHTA and CDR2 FQGNSA. Trimming removed 5 bases from V and 3 bases from J, with 5 bases in between. The CDR3 length is 11 residues. This CDR3 is CASSPGYEQYF. CDR3 coding DNA: TGTGCCAGCAGCCCGGGCTACGAGCAGTACTTC.

The chain has TRBV5-5 and TRBJ2-1, with D tentatively TRBD2 (6 bases). Germline-derived CDR1 and CDR2 are SGHKS and YYEKEE (reference sequence). V was shortened by 0 bases and J by 16 bases, with 17 bases between the two germline ends. This CDR3 is 13 amino acids long. The CDR3 region has the DNA TGTGCCAGCAGCTTGGAGGTGTTCGGGAGTGGATTCTTC. This encodes CASSLEVFGSGFF.

CDR3 nucleotides: TGTGCCAGCAGACCTCCAGGGGCAGGGGGCTACGAGCAGTACTTC. Translated, it gives CASRPPGAGGYEQYF. The chain uses TRBV28 and TRBJ2-7; TRBD1 matches at 7 bases. The V and J ends lost 6 bases and 3 bases, in that order; junction bases with no gene match: 11. Germline V gene sequence: CDR1 MDHEN, CDR2 SYDVKM. The CDR3 extends over 15 amino acids. Filled out from reference TRBV28 and TRBJ2-7, the complete variable domain reads DVKVTQSSRYLVKRTGEKVFLECVQDMDHENMFWYRQDPGLGLRLIYFSYDVKMKEKGDIPEGYSVSREKKERFSLILESASTNQTSMYLCASRPPGAGGYEQYFGPGTRLTVT.

The V gene is TRBV29-1, the J gene TRBJ2-2, with a weak D call TRBD2 (6 bases). This CDR3 contains 13 residues. The V and J ends lost 5 bases and 7 bases respectively, with 14 bases between them. Germline CDR1 is SQVTM and CDR2 is ANQGSEA. The DNA of the CDR3 is TGCAGCGTTTCGGGACTTCGCGGCGGGGAGCTGTTTTTT. This encodes CSVSGLRGGELFF.

The rearrangement uses TRBV7-2 and TRBJ2-5, with TRBD2 matching over 10 bases. The V gene end was trimmed by 1 base and the J gene end by 5 bases; junction bases not matched to a gene: 13. In germline, CDR1 is SGHTA, CDR2 FQGNSA. This CDR3 contains 18 residues. CDR3 coding DNA: TGTGCCAGCAGCTTAGGGCTAGCGGGAGCGGGTGGATCGGAGACCCAGTACTTC. Amino acids: CASSLGLAGAGGSETQYF.

V gene TRBV10-2 combines with J gene TRBJ2-7; tentatively, D is TRBD2 (7 bases). V was trimmed by 0 bases and J by 4 bases, leaving 16 bases between them. The CDR3 length is 16 residues. CDR1 is WSHSY and CDR2 is SAAADI in the germline V gene. The CDR3 loop is CASSESWGGRAYEQYF. Written as DNA, the CDR3 is TGCGCCAGCAGTGAGTCTTGGGGGGGCCGGGCATACGAGCAGTACTTC.

The rearrangement links TRBV6-5 to TRBJ1-1, with D maybe TRBD1 (5 bases). This CDR3 is built from 15 residues. Looked up from germline, CDR1 is MNHEY and CDR2 is SVGAGI. The germline V and J ends were trimmed by 2 bases and 2 bases, with 12 bases remaining between them. CDR3 loop: CASSYLGTANTEAFF. The CDR3 DNA is TGTGCCAGCAGTTACCTTGGGACGGCAAACACTGAAGCTTTCTTT.

The chain uses TRBV5-6 and TRBJ1-4, with D possibly TRBD1 on 5 matching bases. The germline V gene has CDR1 SGHDT and CDR2 YYEEEE. V was pared by 4 bases and J by 8 bases, with 12 bases between. This CDR3 is 13 amino acids long. The CDR3 DNA reads as TGTGCCAGCAGCCGAGGACATCTCGAAAAACTGTTTTTT. Protein product: CASSRGHLEKLFF.

This chain links TRBV2 with TRBJ1-4, with TRBD1 matching over 8 bases. Germline V CDR1 and CDR2: SNHLY, FYNNEI. CDR3 size: 13 residues. The V and J ends lost 4 bases and 7 bases, in that order; junction bases with no gene match: 2. The CDR3 sequence is CASSGQGTEKLFF. The CDR3 coding sequence is TGTGCCAGCAGTGGACAGGGGACTGAAAAACTGTTTTTT.

V and J are TRBV14 and TRBJ2-7; D gene unclear. In germline, CDR1 is SGHDN, CDR2 FVKESK. CDR3 size: 14 residues. The ends were cut back, 0 bases at V and 4 bases at J, with 10 bases in the middle. This CDR3 is CASSQDLRLYEQYF. Written as DNA, the CDR3 is TGTGCCAGCAGCCAAGATCTCAGACTTTACGAGCAGTACTTC.

The chain has TRBV7-8 and TRBJ2-4; 13 positions agree with TRBD2. Germline V gene lookup returns CDR1 SGHVS and CDR2 FQNEAQ. The junction had 16 bases not matched to a gene; V was cut back by 5 bases and J by 0 bases. This CDR3 region has 21 residues. CDR3 protein: CASSPLAGGPRYLLAKNIQYF. CDR3 DNA sequence: TGTGCCAGCAGCCCACTAGCGGGGGGGCCTCGATATTTGTTAGCCAAAAACATTCAGTACTTC.